Only a few counts were recorded for the clone carrying this T cell receptor (beta chain). The data derive from a study of T cells after yellow fever vaccination. Template switching with 5'RACE generated the TCR cDNA and added a universal primer site and UMIs. TCRdb re-called the 5' RACE reads through MiXCR, storing one row per CDR3 protein. The sample shows about 360,000 distinct CDR3 sequences, over 5% of them seen only once. The specimen was PBMCs, collected 5 days after the yellow fever booster vaccination. This sequence was found in a man aged 30 to 45 who received the YFV17D yellow fever vaccine.

The CDR3 DNA reads as TGTGCCAGCAGCAACGGACAGGTTGAGACCCAGTACTTC. Translation gives CASSNGQVETQYF. The genes are TRBV7-2 and TRBJ2-5; 7 bases fit TRBD1. Looked up from germline, CDR1 is SGHTA and CDR2 is FQGNSA. The CDR3 is 13 residues long. V lost 5 bases and J lost 5; bases outside the gene matches: 5.